This TCR beta chain was documented in a study of blood T cell repertoires in COVID-19. In the authors' workflow: Nucleated cell counts were estimated from reference gene primer amplification. TCRdb keeps only in-frame clones here, not all; method: immunoSEQ multiplex PCR. That table is the source of V, J and clone size, and D and trimming were worked out from the DNA. The table includes approximately 240,000 clones, around four fifths detected once. This CDR3 is 12 amino acids long. V was trimmed by 9 bases and J by 6 bases, leaving 15 bases between them. Germline V gene sequence: CDR1 SGHNT, CDR2 YYREEE (reference sequence).

The receptor was isolated from a middle-aged man with acute or convalescent COVID-19. The chain employs TRBV5-4 and TRBJ1-2, with D possibly being TRBD1 (5 bases). Sequenced input: peripheral blood. The chain's CDR3 is CATDPGVDGYTF. In nucleotides, the CDR3 is TGTGCCACGGATCCGGGGGTGGATGGCTACACCTTC.